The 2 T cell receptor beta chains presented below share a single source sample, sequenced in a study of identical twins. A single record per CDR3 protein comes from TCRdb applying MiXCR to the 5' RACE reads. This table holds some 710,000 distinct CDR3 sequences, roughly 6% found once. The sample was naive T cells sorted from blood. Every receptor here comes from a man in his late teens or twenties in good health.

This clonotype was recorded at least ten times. The CDR3 reads CASGKLGLYEQYV. The CDR3 nucleotides read TGTGCCAGCGGAAAACTAGGGCTCTACGAGCAGTACGTC. The chain carries TRBV6-2 or TRBV6-3 and TRBJ2-7; D might be TRBD2 (5 bases). This CDR3 is built from 13 residues. Between the trimmed V and J ends, which lost 8 bases and 3 bases, there was a span of 14 bases. Germline V gene sequence: CDR1 MNHEY, CDR2 SVGEGT.

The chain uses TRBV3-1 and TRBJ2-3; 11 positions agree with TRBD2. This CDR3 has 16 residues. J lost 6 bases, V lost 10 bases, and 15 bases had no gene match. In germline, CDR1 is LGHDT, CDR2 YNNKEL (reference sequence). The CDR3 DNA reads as TGTGCCACCGGTACATATAGCGGGAGGGCCGAGGATACGCAGTATTTT. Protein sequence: CATGTYSGRAEDTQYF.